This T cell receptor (beta chain) was documented in a study of regulatory T cells in long-lasting Graves disease. Both iRepertoire HTBI primers and Arm-PCR of CDR3 regions were used to build the TCR beta libraries. TCRdb re-called the multiplex PCR reads with MiXCR, one entry per CDR3 protein. Among a few hundred thousand distinct CDR3 sequences listed, about 15% were seen once. Sample time point: newly diagnosed GD, antithyroid drugs for less than 3 months. Scientists built the TCR library using RNA that was extracted from PBMCs. The CDR3 contains 13 residues. Germline V gives CDR1 DFQATT, CDR2 SNEGSKA (reference sequence). V lost 0 bases, J lost 2 bases, and 7 bases lay in between. The data were also submitted as part of a second study, on T cells in Graves' hyperthyroidism and ophthalmopathy.

The chain uses TRBV20-1 and TRBJ2-5; D not resolved. The source of this sequence is a woman between 18 and 30 years old with Graves disease. The sample consisted of peripheral blood mononuclear cells (PBMCs), taken at new diagnosis, from a patient treated with antithyroid drugs. CDR3: CSARDRNQETQYF. The DNA of the CDR3 is TGCAGTGCTAGAGATCGCAATCAAGAGACCCAGTACTTC.